A selection of T cell receptor beta chains follows, all from one sample in a study of shared clonotypes between healthy human individuals. Assay: immunoSEQ multiplex PCR; the TCRdb copy retains only in-frame clones and omits some. The data show roughly 1,500,000 clones, with under 99% seen just once and about 0.45% held by the top ten. The specimen was naive CD4+ T cells sorted from blood. These receptors originate from a young man in good health. Both conserved end residues are part of each CDR3. The D gene is left open where the match is weak. Size tells how often a clone was seen (once, few, many) or the class of an expanded clone, and some rows leave it out.

J | V | D | size | CDR3 | DNA
TRBJ2-7 | TRBV7-2 | - | - | CASSLVRATYEQYF | TGTGCCAGCAGCTTAGTCAGGGCCACCTACGAGCAGTACTTC
TRBJ2-5 | TRBV11-2 | - | - | CASSPPQGRTLTQYF | TGTGCCAGCAGCCCCCCCCAGGGACGGACATTAACCCAGTACTTC
TRBJ2-7 | TRBV29-1 | - | - | CSVVSGSDEQYF | TGCAGCGTTGTGTCAGGGAGCGACGAGCAGTACTTC
TRBJ2-5 | TRBV18 | TRBD2 | - | CASSTGLAVQETQYF | TGTGCCAGCTCAACGGGACTAGCGGTGCAAGAGACCCAGTACTTC
TRBJ1-5 | TRBV5-1 | TRBD1 | - | CASSLDPTGISNQPQHF | TGCGCCAGCAGCTTGGACCCGACAGGGATTAGCAATCAGCCCCAGCATTTT
TRBJ2-7 | TRBV27 | - | - | CASSLGAGTYEQYF | TGTGCCAGCAGTTTGGGGGCAGGGACCTACGAGCAGTACTTC
TRBJ2-1 | TRBV7-6 | TRBD2 | - | CASSSGATSGSSYNEQFF | TGTGCCAGCAGTTCGGGGGCGACCAGCGGGAGCTCCTACAATGAGCAGTTCTTC
TRBJ2-7 | TRBV7-2 | - | - | CASRPDSYEQYF | TGTGCCAGCAGACCCGACAGTTACGAGCAGTACTTC
TRBJ2-4 | TRBV10-2 | - | - | CASRGRSFYIQYF | TGCGCCAGCAGGGGCAGGAGCTTCTACATTCAGTACTTC
TRBJ1-2 | TRBV27 | TRBD1 | - | CASSWAGGSEGYTF | TGTGCCAGCAGTTGGGCAGGGGGCTCGGAGGGCTACACCTTC
TRBJ1-3 | TRBV7-9 | - | once | CASSPSSPGTIYF | TGTGCCAGCAGCCCATCCTCCCCGGGCACCATATATTTT
TRBJ2-1 | TRBV5-1 | TRBD2 | - | CASSSGLAEGNEQFF | TGCGCCAGCAGCTCAGGACTAGCGGAAGGGAATGAGCAGTTCTTC
TRBJ2-1 | TRBV18 | TRBD2 | - | CASSPLAGGSGNEQFF | TGTGCCAGCTCACCGTTAGCGGGAGGATCCGGCAATGAGCAGTTCTTC
TRBJ2-3 | TRBV7-9 | - | - | CASSFRDSDTQYF | TGTGCCAGCAGCTTCCGGGACTCAGATACGCAGTATTTT
TRBJ2-6 | TRBV10-2 | - | - | CASSEGRLSGANVLTF | TGCGCCAGCAGTGAGGGGCGGCTCTCTGGGGCCAACGTCCTGACTTTC
TRBJ2-7 | TRBV7-8 | - | - | CASSRTASSYEQYF | TGTGCCAGCAGCCGGACTGCATCCTCCTACGAGCAGTACTTC
TRBJ2-1 | TRBV28 | - | - | CASTPSGLGPNEQFF | TGTGCCAGCACCCCGTCAGGGTTAGGGCCCAATGAGCAGTTCTTC
TRBJ2-7 | TRBV27 | TRBD1 | - | CASSLQSTGYYEQYF | TGTGCCAGCAGTTTGCAATCGACAGGGTACTACGAGCAGTACTTC
TRBJ2-7 | TRBV4-1 | TRBD2 | - | CASSQVHRSGSSEQYF | TGCGCCAGCAGCCAAGTGCACCGCAGCGGGAGCTCGGAGCAGTACTTC
TRBJ2-6 | TRBV18 | - | - | CASSQAGANVLTF | TGTGCCAGCTCACAAGCTGGGGCCAACGTCCTGACTTTC
TRBJ2-2 | TRBV30 | TRBD2 | - | CASGTSGRNTGELFF | TGTGCCTCGGGGACTAGCGGGAGGAACACCGGGGAGCTGTTTTTT
TRBJ2-7 | TRBV29-1 | TRBD1 | - | CSVLGQGGIHEQYF | TGCAGCGTCCTCGGACAGGGGGGAATCCACGAGCAGTACTTC
TRBJ1-2 | TRBV18 | - | - | CASSPLQAGSRPNYGYTF | TGTGCCAGCTCACCACTGCAAGCAGGATCCCGCCCTAACTATGGCTACACCTTC